Detailed here is one TCR beta chain. The antigen is undetermined. Its ends do not fully match the called genes, so a read error is possible. A second PCR of about 7 to 12 cycles used a sample-barcoded 5' primer and a J-beta primer mix. MiXCR, applied by TCRdb to the 5' RACE reads, yields one record per CDR3 protein. In the table there are roughly 1,500,000 distinct CDR3 sequences, 35% to 45% of which are singletons. The data derive from a study of blood T cells in healthy people across ages. Regarding the study as a whole: Per million T cells, TCR beta diversity dropped about linearly as age rose.

The germline V gene has CDR1 SQVTM and CDR2 ANQGSEA. The CDR3 has 13 residues. Sample: blood. The sequence derives from a woman between 18 and 30 years old in good health. The genes are TRBV29-1 and TRBJ1-6; a weak D match, TRBD1 (5 bases). CDR3 DNA: TGCAGCGTACGGGACCTTTGGAATTCACCCCCCCACTTT. Encoded protein: CSVRDLWNSPPHF.